The rows below give T cell receptor beta chains drawn from one sample of a study of CD8 T cells in Susac syndrome. Using its own MiXCR run on the immunoSEQ multiplex PCR reads, TCRdb lists one record per CDR3 protein. The sample lists 150,000 to 250,000 distinct CDR3 sequences; 90% to 95% were seen once. The sample comprised CD4+ T cells from PBMCs. These receptors were taken from a human donor with multiple sclerosis. CDR3s include the opening cysteine and the closing phenylalanine or tryptophan.

V: TRBV20-1
J: TRBJ2-4
CDR3: CSAKHRGTKNIQYF

V: TRBV15
J: TRBJ2-1
CDR3: CATSRDQDRRNEQFF

V: TRBV20-1
J: TRBJ1-5
CDR3: CSAASVGQGYQPQHF

V: TRBV29-1
J: TRBJ1-1
CDR3: CSARTFANTEAFF

V: TRBV11-2
J: TRBJ2-1
CDR3: CASSFWGGHEQFF

V: TRBV3-1
J: TRBJ1-1
CDR3: CASSQVVTGATEAFF

V: TRBV29-1
J: TRBJ1-2
CDR3: CSVGGYTF

V: TRBV5-1
J: TRBJ2-5
CDR3: CASSLLASEGETQYF

V: TRBV7-2
J: TRBJ2-3
CDR3: CASSPGGGPPNTQYF

V: TRBV24-1
J: TRBJ2-3
CDR3: CATSDLTSGGTDTQYF

V: TRBV6-5
J: TRBJ1-1
CDR3: CASSYRAQAFF

V: TRBV20-1
J: TRBJ2-3
CDR3: CSAYRDLASDTQYF

V: TRBV29-1
J: TRBJ2-7
CDR3: CSVEGNEQYF

V: TRBV3-1
J: TRBJ1-1
CDR3: CASSLRDRGAFF

V: TRBV12-3/TRBV12-4
J: TRBJ2-5
CDR3: CASTYQAGRTETQYF

V: TRBV18
J: TRBJ2-5
CDR3: CASSPRTNTQETQYF

V: TRBV18
J: TRBJ1-2
CDR3: CASSGEGANYGYTF

V: TRBV27
J: TRBJ2-2
CDR3: CASSLSGGRDNGELFF

V: TRBV19
J: TRBJ1-1
CDR3: CASMPGAGLNGFF

V: TRBV20-1
J: TRBJ2-3
CDR3: CSAALADGITDTQYF

V: TRBV30
J: TRBJ2-5
CDR3: CAWSLGFWETQYF

V: TRBV6-5
J: TRBJ2-7
CDR3: CASSYSAASGGSTYEQYF

V: TRBV3-1
J: TRBJ2-6
CDR3: CASSQQGWGANVLTF

V: TRBV5-1
J: TRBJ2-7
CDR3: CASTLAGLAGVHEQYF

V: TRBV3-1
J: TRBJ1-5
CDR3: CASSQEGGGQPQHF

V: TRBV20-1
J: TRBJ2-5
CDR3: CSAPFQETQYF

V: TRBV3-1
J: TRBJ2-5
CDR3: CASQPGQETQYF

V: TRBV10-3
J: TRBJ2-2
CDR3: CAISGQGDTGELFF

V: TRBV10-3
J: TRBJ2-7
CDR3: CAISALSGMGYEQYF

V: TRBV3-1
J: TRBJ2-7
CDR3: CASSQYRDQHDEQYF

V: TRBV18
J: TRBJ2-7
CDR3: CASSPPPGRDEQYF

V: TRBV20-1
J: TRBJ2-3
CDR3: CSARVPQTDTQYF

V: TRBV13
J: TRBJ2-1
CDR3: CASSSRQGPYNEQFF